The 13 T cell receptor beta chains reported below all come from one sample, sequenced in a study of shared clonotypes between healthy human individuals. The table came from immunoSEQ multiplex PCR; TCRdb's copy has only in-frame clones and leaves some out. The table shows millions of clones, with approximately 95% occurring only once. The specimen was naive CD4+ T cells sorted from blood. Documented subset: CD45RA+ positively selected. Every receptor here comes from a man aged 18 to 30 in good health.

The chain couples TRBV7-2 to TRBJ2-1; 13 positions match TRBD2. Germline CDR1 reads SGHTA; CDR2 reads FQGNSA. The V and J ends lost 1 base and 9 bases, in that order; junction bases with no gene match: 6. This CDR3 has 16 amino acids. This CDR3 is CASSLEGLAGSGEQFF. The CDR3 DNA reads TGTGCCAGCAGCTTAGAGGGACTAGCGGGATCGGGTGAGCAGTTCTTC.

The genes are TRBV30 and TRBJ1-4; perhaps TRBD1 as D (5 bases). CDR1 is GTSNPN, CDR2 SVGIG, per germline (reference sequence). V lost 2 bases and J lost 0, with 10 bases in between. CDR3 length: 15 residues. The CDR3 bases are TGTGCCTGGAGTTATAAGGGGTCAACTAATGAAAAACTGTTTTTT. Translation gives CAWSYKGSTNEKLFF. Complete variable domain (other parts from reference TRBV30 and TRBJ1-4): SQTIHQWPATLVQPVGSPLSLECTVEGTSNPNLYWYRQAAGRGLQLLFYSVGIGQISSEVPQNLSASRPQDRQFILSSKKLLLSDSGFYLCAWSYKGSTNEKLFFGSGTQLSVL.

The chain employs TRBV9 and TRBJ1-2; possibly TRBD1 for D (5 bases). The CDR3 loop spans 14 amino acids. CDR1 is SGDLS, CDR2 YYNGEE, per germline. V was pared by 0 bases and J by 7 bases, with 13 bases between. The CDR3 sequence is CASSVAQTEGGYTF. CDR3 DNA sequence: TGTGCCAGCAGCGTAGCCCAGACAGAGGGTGGCTACACCTTC.

This sequence joins TRBV5-1 and TRBJ2-7; 9 positions match TRBD1. Germline CDR1 is SGHRS and CDR2 is YFSETQ. The CDR3 consists of 14 residues. V lost 4 bases, J lost 6 bases, and 8 bases stayed unmatched. CDR3: CASSAPGQGGEQYF. The CDR3 DNA reads as TGCGCCAGCAGCGCACCGGGACAGGGTGGCGAGCAGTACTTC.

V usage is TRBV2 and J usage is TRBJ2-2; tentative D call: TRBD2 (5 bases). From germline, CDR1 is SNHLY and CDR2 FYNNEI. V dropped 7 bases and J dropped 2 bases, with 17 bases sitting between them. The CDR3 sequence is 16 residues long. The chain's CDR3 is CASKAGILINTGELFF. CDR3 bases: TGTGCCAGCAAAGCCGGGATTCTGATAAACACCGGGGAGCTGTTTTTT.

The gene calls are TRBV6-5 and TRBJ2-7; TRBD1 matches at 7 bases. Germline CDR1 MNHEY, CDR2 SVGAGI. The CDR3 length is 14 residues. V lost 5 bases and J lost 0; bases outside the gene matches: 4. Here the CDR3 DNA reads TGTGCCAGCAGTCGGACAGGTTTCTCCTACGAGCAGTACTTC. Encoded protein: CASSRTGFSYEQYF.

The genes are TRBV5-1 and TRBJ2-6; tentatively, D is TRBD1 (6 bases). The CDR3 spans 18 residues. Per germline, CDR1 SGHRS and CDR2 YFSETQ. With 4 bases removed from V and 0 bases from J, the gap between germline ends came to 17 bases. The CDR3 bases are TGCGCCAGCAGCCCCCGACAGGAGCCAACCTCTGGGGCCAACGTCCTGACTTTC. Translating it yields CASSPRQEPTSGANVLTF. Variable domain in full (rest from reference TRBV5-1 and TRBJ2-6): KAGVTQTPRYLIKTRGQQVTLSCSPISGHRSVSWYQQTPGQGLQFLFEYFSETQRNKGNFPGRFSGRQFSNSRSEMNVSTLELGDSALYLCASSPRQEPTSGANVLTFGAGSRLTVL.

The table lists this clone with a count of one. The V call is TRBV18, the J call TRBJ2-1; 9 bases map to TRBD1. The CDR3 loop spans 16 amino acids. V dropped 2 bases and J dropped 8; count of bases not matched to a gene: 10. CDR1 and CDR2 (germline): KGHSH, LQKENI. Here the CDR3 reads CASSPFGTGNMDEQFF. The CDR3 coding sequence is TGTGCCAGCTCACCATTTGGGACAGGGAACATGGATGAGCAGTTCTTC.

The chain has TRBV20-1 and TRBJ2-7, with D unresolved. The CDR3 has 10 amino acids. Germline-derived CDR1 and CDR2 are DFQATT and SNEGSKA (reference sequence). V lost 3 bases and J lost 5, with 5 bases in between. The CDR3 sequence is CSASWDEQYF. The CDR3 nucleotides read TGCAGTGCTAGTTGGGACGAGCAGTACTTC.

The chain employs TRBV2 and TRBJ2-7; the D call may be TRBD1 or TRBD2 (5 bases each). V lost 8 bases and J 0 bases, leaving 5 bases between the germline ends. The germline V gene has CDR1 SNHLY and CDR2 FYNNEI. This CDR3 region has 11 residues. The CDR3 DNA follows: TGTGCCAGCGGGGGCTCCTACGAGCAGTACTTC. It translates to CASGGSYEQYF.

This sequence joins TRBV19 and TRBJ2-3, with D unresolved. V lost 7 bases to trimming and J lost 2 bases, with 10 bases between them. Germline CDR1 and CDR2: LNHDA and SQIVND (reference sequence). The CDR3 is 13 residues long. The CDR3 DNA sequence: TGTGCCAGTACCCAAACATACACAGATACGCAGTATTTT. Its protein is CASTQTYTDTQYF.

DNA for the CDR3: TGCGCCAGCAGCCAAGATTCTACCACAGATACGCAGTATTTT. Translating it yields CASSQDSTTDTQYF. The chain has TRBV4-3 and TRBJ2-3; D gene ambiguous. The CDR3 has 14 amino acids. Trimming shortened V by 0 bases and J by 2 bases, and 6 bases separated the two germline ends. CDR1 is LGHNA, CDR2 YSLEER, per germline.

The chain joins TRBV29-1 to TRBJ2-5; TRBD2 is a possible D gene (6 bases). CDR3 length: 12 amino acids. From germline, CDR1 is SQVTM and CDR2 ANQGSEA. V was pared by 7 bases and J by 5 bases, with 14 bases between. The CDR3 reads CSARGGAETQYF. The CDR3 nucleotides are TGCAGCGCACGTGGAGGGGCCGAGACCCAGTACTTC.